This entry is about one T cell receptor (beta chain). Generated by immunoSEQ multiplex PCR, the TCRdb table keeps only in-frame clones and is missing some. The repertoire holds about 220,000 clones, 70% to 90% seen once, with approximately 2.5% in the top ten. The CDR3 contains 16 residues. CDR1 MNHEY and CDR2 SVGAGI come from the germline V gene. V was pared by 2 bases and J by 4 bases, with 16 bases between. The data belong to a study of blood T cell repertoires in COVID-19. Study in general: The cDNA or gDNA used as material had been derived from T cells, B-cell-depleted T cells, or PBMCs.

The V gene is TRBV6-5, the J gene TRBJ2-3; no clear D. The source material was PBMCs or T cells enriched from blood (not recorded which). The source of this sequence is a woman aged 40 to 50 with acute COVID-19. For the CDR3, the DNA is TGTGCCAGCAGTTACAACCCGCGGAGTGAGTCAGATACGCAGTATTTT. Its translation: CASSYNPRSESDTQYF.